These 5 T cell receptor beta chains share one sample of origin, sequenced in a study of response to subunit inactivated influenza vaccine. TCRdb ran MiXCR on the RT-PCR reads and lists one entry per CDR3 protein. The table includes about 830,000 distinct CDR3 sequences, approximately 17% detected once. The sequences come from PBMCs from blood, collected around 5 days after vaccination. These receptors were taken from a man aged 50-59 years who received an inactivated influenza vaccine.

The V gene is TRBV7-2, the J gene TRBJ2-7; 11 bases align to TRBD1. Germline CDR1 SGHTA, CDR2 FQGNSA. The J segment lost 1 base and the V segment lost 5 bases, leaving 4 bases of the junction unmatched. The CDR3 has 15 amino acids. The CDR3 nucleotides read TGTGCCAGCAGCATCCGGGACAGGGGGTCCTACGAGCAGTACTTC. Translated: CASSIRDRGSYEQYF.

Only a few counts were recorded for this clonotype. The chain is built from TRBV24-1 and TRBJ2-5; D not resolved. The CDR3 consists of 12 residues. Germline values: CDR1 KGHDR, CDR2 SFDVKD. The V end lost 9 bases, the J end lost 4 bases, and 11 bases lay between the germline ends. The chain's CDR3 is CATDQVAETQYF. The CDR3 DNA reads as TGTGCCACCGATCAGGTTGCAGAGACCCAGTACTTC.

As DNA, the CDR3 is TGTGCCTGGAGTAAGCTCCCTGGGGCTGAAGCTTTCTTT. Amino acids: CAWSKLPGAEAFF. This chain uses TRBV30 with TRBJ1-1; D is unclear. CDR3 length equals 13 residues. V was clipped by 2 bases and J by 6 bases, with 13 bases between them. CDR1 is GTSNPN and CDR2 is SVGIG in the germline V gene (reference sequence).

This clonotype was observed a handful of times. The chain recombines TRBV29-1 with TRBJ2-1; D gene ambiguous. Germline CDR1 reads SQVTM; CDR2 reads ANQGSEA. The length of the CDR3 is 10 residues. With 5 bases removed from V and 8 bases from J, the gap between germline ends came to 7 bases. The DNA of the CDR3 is TGCAGCGTTCTGAAAGATGAGCAGTTCTTC. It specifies CSVLKDEQFF.

CDR3 loop: CASSPAKGTESTDTQYF. In DNA form, the CDR3 reads TGTGCCAGCAGCCCGGCTAAGGGGACAGAAAGCACAGATACGCAGTATTTT. This chain connects TRBV7-2 to TRBJ2-3; 7 nucleotides match TRBD1. The CDR3 is made up of 17 amino acids. With 5 bases clipped from V and 0 bases from J, the junction kept 11 bases outside the gene matches. Germline V gene data show CDR1 as SGHTA and CDR2 as FQGNSA.